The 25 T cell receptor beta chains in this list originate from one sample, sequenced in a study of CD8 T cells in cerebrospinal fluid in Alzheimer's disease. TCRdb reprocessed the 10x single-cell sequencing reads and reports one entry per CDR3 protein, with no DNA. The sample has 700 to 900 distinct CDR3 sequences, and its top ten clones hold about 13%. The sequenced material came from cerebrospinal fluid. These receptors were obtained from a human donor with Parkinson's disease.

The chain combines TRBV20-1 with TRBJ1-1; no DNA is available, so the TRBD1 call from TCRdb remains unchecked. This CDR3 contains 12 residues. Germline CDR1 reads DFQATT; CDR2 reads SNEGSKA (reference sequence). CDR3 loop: CSAWDRNTEAFF.

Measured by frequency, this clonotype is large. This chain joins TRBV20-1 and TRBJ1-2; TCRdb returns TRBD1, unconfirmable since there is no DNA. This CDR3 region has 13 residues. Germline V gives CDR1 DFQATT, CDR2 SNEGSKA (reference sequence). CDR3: CSAFGQGANGYTF.

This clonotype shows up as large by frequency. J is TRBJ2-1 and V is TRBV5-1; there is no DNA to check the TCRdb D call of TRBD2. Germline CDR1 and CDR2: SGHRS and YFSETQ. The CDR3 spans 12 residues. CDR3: CASSFSGGEQFF.

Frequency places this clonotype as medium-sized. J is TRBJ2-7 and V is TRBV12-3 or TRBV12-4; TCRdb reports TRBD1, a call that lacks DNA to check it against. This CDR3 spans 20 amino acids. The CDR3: CASSLAPPYHDRVESYEQYF.

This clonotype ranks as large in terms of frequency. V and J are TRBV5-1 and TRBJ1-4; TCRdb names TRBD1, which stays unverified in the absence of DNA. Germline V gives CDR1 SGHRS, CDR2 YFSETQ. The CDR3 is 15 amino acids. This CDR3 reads CASSLTLPGNEKLFF.

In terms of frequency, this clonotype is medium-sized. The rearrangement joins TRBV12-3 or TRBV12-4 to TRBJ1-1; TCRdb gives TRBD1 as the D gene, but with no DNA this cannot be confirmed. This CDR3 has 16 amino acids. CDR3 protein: CASRPLTLLGDTEAFF.

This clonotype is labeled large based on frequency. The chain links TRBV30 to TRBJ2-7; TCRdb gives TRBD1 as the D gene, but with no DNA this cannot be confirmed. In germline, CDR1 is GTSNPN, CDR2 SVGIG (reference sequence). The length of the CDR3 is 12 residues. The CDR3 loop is CAWSVGGREQYF.

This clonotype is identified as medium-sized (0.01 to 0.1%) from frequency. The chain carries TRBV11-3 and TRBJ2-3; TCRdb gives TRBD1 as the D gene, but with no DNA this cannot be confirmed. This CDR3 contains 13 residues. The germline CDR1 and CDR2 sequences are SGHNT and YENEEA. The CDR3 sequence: CASTGLYTDTQYF. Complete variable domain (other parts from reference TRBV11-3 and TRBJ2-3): EAGVVQSPRYKIIEKKQPVAFWCNPISGHNTLYWYLQNLGQGPELLIRYENEEAVDDSQLPKDRFSAERLKGVDSTLKIQPAELGDSAVYLCASTGLYTDTQYFGPGTRLTVL.

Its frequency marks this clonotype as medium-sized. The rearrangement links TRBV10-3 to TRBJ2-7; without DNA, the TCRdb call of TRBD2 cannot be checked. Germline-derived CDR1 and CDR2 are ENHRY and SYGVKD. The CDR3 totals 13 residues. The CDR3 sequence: CAISASGAYEQYF.

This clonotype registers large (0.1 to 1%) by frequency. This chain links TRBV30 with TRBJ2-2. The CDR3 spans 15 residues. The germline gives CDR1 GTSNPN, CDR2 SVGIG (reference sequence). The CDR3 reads CAWSVLAVTTGELFF.

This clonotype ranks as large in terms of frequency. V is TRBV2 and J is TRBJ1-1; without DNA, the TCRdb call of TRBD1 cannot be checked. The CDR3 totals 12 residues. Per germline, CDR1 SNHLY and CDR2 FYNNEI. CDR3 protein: CASKGFMTEAFF.

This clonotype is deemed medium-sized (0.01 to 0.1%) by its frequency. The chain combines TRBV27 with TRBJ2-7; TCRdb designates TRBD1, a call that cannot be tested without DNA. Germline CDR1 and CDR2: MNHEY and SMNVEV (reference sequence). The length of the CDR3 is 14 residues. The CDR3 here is CASSLRQGLGEQYF.

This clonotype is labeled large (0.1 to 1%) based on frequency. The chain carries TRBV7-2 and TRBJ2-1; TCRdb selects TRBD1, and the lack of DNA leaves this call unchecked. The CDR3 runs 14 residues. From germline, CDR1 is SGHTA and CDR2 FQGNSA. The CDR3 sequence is CASSRRVVGYEQFF.

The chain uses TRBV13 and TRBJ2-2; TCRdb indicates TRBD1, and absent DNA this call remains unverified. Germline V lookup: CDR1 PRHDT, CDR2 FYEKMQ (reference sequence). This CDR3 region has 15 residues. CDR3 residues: CASSSSTGENGELFF.

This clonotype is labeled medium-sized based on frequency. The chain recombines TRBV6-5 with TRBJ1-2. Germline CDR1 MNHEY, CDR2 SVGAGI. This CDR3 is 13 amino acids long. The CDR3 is CASRKGMNYGYTF.

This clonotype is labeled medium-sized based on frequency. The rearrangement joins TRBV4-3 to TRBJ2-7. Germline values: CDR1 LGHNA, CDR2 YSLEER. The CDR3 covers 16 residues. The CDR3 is CASSQASDPRTYEQYF.

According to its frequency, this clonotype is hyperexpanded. CDR3 sequence: CASKEANYGYTF. V gene TRBV6-5 combines with J gene TRBJ1-2. Looked up from germline, CDR1 is MNHEY and CDR2 is SVGAGI. The CDR3 is 12 amino acids.

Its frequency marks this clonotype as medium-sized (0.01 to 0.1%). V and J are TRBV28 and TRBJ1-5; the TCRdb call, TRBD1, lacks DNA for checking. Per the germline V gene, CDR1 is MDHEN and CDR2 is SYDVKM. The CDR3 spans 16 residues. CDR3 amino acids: CASSLVTPRVVQPQHF. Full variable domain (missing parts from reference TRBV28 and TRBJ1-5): DVKVTQSSRYLVKRTGEKVFLECVQDMDHENMFWYRQDPGLGLRLIYFSYDVKMKEKGDIPEGYSVSREKKERFSLILESASTNQTSMYLCASSLVTPRVVQPQHFGDGTRLSIL.

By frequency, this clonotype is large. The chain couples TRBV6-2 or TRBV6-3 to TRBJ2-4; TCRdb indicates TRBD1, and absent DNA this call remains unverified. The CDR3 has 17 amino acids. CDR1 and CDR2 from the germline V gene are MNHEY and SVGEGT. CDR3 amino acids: CASSFADRYRAKNIQYF.

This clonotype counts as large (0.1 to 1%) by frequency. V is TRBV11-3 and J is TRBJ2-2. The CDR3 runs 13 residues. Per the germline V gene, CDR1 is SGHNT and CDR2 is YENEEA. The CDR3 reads CASSLSRAGELFF. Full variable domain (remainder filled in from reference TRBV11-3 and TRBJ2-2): EAGVVQSPRYKIIEKKQPVAFWCNPISGHNTLYWYLQNLGQGPELLIRYENEEAVDDSQLPKDRFSAERLKGVDSTLKIQPAELGDSAVYLCASSLSRAGELFFGEGSRLTVL.

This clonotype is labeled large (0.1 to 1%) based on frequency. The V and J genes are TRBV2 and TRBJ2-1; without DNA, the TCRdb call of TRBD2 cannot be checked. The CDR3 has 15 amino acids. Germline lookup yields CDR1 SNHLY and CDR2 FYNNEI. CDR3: CASSAERGGRSEQFF.

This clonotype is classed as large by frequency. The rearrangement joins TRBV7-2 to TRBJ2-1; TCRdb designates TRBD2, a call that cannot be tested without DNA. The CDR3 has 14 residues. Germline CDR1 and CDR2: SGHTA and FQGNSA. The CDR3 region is CASSLELAGGLGFF.

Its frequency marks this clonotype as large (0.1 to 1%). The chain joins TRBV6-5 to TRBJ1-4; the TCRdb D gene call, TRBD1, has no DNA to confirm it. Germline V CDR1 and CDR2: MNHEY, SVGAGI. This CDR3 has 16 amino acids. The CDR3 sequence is CASSAVYRVTNEKLFF.

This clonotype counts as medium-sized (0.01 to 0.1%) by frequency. Here the CDR3 reads CASSRGQASNQPQHF. The chain uses TRBV5-8 and TRBJ1-5; TCRdb returns TRBD1, unconfirmable since there is no DNA. The germline gives CDR1 SGHTS, CDR2 YDEGEE. The CDR3 extends over 15 amino acids.

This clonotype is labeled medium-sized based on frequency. CDR3 in amino acids: CASSNRVETQYF. This chain uses TRBV21-1 with TRBJ2-5; the TRBD1 assignment by TCRdb is unverifiable without DNA. TRBV21-1 is listed as a pseudogene. The CDR3 extends over 12 amino acids.